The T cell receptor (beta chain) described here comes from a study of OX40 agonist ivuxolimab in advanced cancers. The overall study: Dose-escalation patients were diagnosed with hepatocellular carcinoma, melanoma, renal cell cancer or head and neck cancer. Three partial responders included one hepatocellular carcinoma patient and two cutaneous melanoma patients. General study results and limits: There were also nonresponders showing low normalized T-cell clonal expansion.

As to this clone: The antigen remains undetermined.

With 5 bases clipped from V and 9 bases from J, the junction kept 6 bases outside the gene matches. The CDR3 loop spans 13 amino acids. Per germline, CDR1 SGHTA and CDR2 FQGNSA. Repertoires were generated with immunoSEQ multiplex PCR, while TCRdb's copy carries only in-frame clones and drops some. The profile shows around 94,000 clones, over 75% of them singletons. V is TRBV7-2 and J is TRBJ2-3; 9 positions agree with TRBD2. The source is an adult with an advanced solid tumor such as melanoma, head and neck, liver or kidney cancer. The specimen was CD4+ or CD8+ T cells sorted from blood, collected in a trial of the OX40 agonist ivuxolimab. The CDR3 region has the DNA TGTGCCAGCAGCCCGCCTAGCGGGGCCACGCAGTATTTT. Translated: CASSPPSGATQYF.